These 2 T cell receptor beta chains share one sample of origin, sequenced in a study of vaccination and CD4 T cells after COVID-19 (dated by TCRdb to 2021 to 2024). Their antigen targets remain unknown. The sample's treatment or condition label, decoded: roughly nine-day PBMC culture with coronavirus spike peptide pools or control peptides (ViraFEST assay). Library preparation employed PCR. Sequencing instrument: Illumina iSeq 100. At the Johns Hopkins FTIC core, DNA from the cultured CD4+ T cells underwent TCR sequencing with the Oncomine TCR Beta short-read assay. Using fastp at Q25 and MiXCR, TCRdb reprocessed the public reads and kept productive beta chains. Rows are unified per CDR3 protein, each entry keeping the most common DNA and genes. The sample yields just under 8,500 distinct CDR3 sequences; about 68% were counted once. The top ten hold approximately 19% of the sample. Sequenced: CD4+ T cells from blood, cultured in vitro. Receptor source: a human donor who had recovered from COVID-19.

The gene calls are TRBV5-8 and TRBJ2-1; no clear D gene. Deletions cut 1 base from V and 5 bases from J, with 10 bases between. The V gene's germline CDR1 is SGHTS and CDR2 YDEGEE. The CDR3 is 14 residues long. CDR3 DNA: TGTGCCAGCAGCTTGATCCGCTACAACAATGAGCAGTTCTTC. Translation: CASSLIRYNNEQFF.

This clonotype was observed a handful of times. CDR3 DNA sequence: TGCGCCAGCACGGAGACAGGGATTGAAGCTTTCTTT. Translating gives CASTETGIEAFF. This chain links TRBV5-1 with TRBJ1-1; 7 nucleotides line up with TRBD1. CDR1 and CDR2 (germline): SGHRS, YFSETQ. Trimming at V came to 6 bases and at J to 7 bases, leaving 6 bases not matched to a gene. The CDR3 length is 12 residues.